The T cell receptor beta chain described here comes from a study of shared clonotypes between healthy human individuals. The assay was immunoSEQ multiplex PCR, and TCRdb's table has in-frame clones only and misses some. Among about 1.5 million clones listed, 95% to 99% were seen once. This TCR derives from a man aged 25-45 years in good health. Sequencing was performed on naive CD4+ T cells sorted from blood. Subset: CD45RA+ positively selected.

The CDR3 reads CASSLAGQGALNTEAFF. As DNA, the CDR3 is TGTGCCAGCAGCTTAGCAGGACAGGGGGCCCTGAACACTGAAGCTTTCTTT. This rearrangement joins TRBV5-4 to TRBJ1-1, with 11 bases fitting TRBD1. The CDR3 is made up of 17 amino acids. V lost 2 bases and J lost 0; bases outside the gene matches: 6. Per the germline V gene, CDR1 is SGHNT and CDR2 is YYREEE (reference sequence).